This TCR beta chain was documented in a study of CD8 T cells in ankylosing spondylitis. TCRdb reprocessed the 5' RACE reads via MiXCR and lists one record per CDR3 protein. Of about 9,700 distinct CDR3 sequences in the sample, 6% were seen once. The CDR3 is 14 amino acids. With 3 bases clipped from V and 3 bases from J, the junction kept 5 bases outside the gene matches. Germline loops: CDR1 SGDLS, CDR2 YYNGEE. In this sample, this clonotype turned up many times. The antigen is undetermined. Overall study results and limits: There was reportedly significant enrichment of clones that were disease-linked in matched ankylosing spondylitis synovial fluid. Reports of some motif variants in reactive arthritis synovial fluid and blood predate this one. Characteristic, it appeared, of ankylosing spondylitis blood was a TCR beta motif of several highly homologous variants.

The chain couples TRBV9 to TRBJ1-2; 7 nucleotides line up with TRBD1. This TCR was recovered from a female donor with ankylosing spondylitis or in good health (not recorded which). The sequenced sample was blood, either unsorted or a sorted T cell fraction (not recorded which). Here the CDR3 reads CASSGPGTDYGYTF. CDR3 DNA: TGTGCCAGCAGCGGCCCCGGGACAGACTATGGCTACACCTTC.